A single sample gave rise to the 24 T cell receptor beta chains below, sequenced in a study of blood T cell repertoires in COVID-19 (dated by TCRdb to the early 2020s). Library preparation employed the immunoSEQ multiplex PCR assay. Entries here come from immuneACCESS through TCRdb and include only in-frame sequences with V and J called. Some clones fail to appear in such tables; in the studies checked, an unresolved V gene covers under half of the shortfall, and the cause of the remainder is unknown. The sample table records about 82,000 clones; over 70% of these occur just once. Together, the top ten hold around 15% of the sample. Sequenced material: peripheral blood. Source of these receptors: a woman in her sixties or seventies with acute or convalescent COVID-19.

The chain is built from TRBV14 and TRBJ1-2; D not resolved. The CDR3 length is 16 residues. Germline values: CDR1 SGHDN, CDR2 FVKESK. Trimming stripped 0 bases from V and 2 bases from J, with 13 bases between. CDR3 amino acids: CASSQDSLLRNYGYTF. The CDR3 region has the DNA TGTGCCAGCAGCCAAGATAGTTTACTCAGGAACTATGGCTACACCTTC.

This chain uses TRBV6-5 with TRBJ1-2; D unresolved. From germline, CDR1 is MNHEY and CDR2 SVGAGI. The CDR3 spans 15 residues. V dropped 7 bases and J dropped 8 bases, with 23 bases sitting between them. CDR3 sequence: CASTLQEGGKGGYTF. The DNA for the CDR3 is TGTGCCAGCACATTGCAGGAAGGAGGGAAAGGCGGCTACACCTTC.

This clone was observed a handful of times. CDR3 sequence reads: CASTARGEEKLFF. The CDR3 DNA reads as TGTGCCAGCACCGCCCGGGGGGAAGAAAAACTGTTTTTT. The gene calls are TRBV5-5 and TRBJ1-4, with a tentative D call TRBD1 (5 bases). The CDR3 totals 13 residues. With 6 bases removed from V and 8 bases from J, the gap between germline ends came to 14 bases. Germline assignment: CDR1 SGHKS and CDR2 YYEKEE (reference sequence). Using reference TRBV5-5 and TRBJ1-4 for the parts outside the CDR3, the full variable domain is DAGVTQSPTHLIKTRGQQVTLRCSPISGHKSVSWYQQVLGQGPQFIFQYYEKEERGRGNFPDRFSARQFPNYSSELNVNALLLGDSALYLCASTARGEEKLFFGSGTQLSVL.

The chain recombines TRBV6-1 with TRBJ1-5; possible D gene TRBD1, 5 bases. CDR1 and CDR2 from the germline V gene are MNHNS and SASEGT. The length of the CDR3 is 15 residues. Between the trimmed V and J ends, which lost 0 bases and 0 bases, there was a span of 6 bases. The CDR3, as DNA: TGTGCCAGCAGTGAAGCGGGGGGTAGCAATCAGCCCCAGCATTTT. It yields the protein CASSEAGGSNQPQHF.

Regarding this clone: The sample holds other DNA sequences that translate to the same CDR3. The rearrangement joins TRBV5-1 to TRBJ1-1, with 10 bases aligning to TRBD1. V lost 3 bases, J lost 3 bases, and 2 bases stayed unmatched. Germline V gives CDR1 SGHRS, CDR2 YFSETQ. There are 14 residues in the CDR3. CDR3 in amino acids: CASSSGQGHTEAFF. In nucleotides, the CDR3 is TGCGCCAGCAGCTCGGGACAGGGGCACACTGAAGCTTTCTTT.

The chain joins TRBV6-2 or TRBV6-3 to TRBJ1-2; 8 nucleotides agree with TRBD1. The CDR3 extends over 15 amino acids. V was pared by 0 bases and J by 3 bases, with 3 bases of the junction left unmatched. Germline values: CDR1 MNHEY, CDR2 SVGEGT. The CDR3 nucleotides are TGTGCCAGCAGTTACTCGGACAGGGTCTACTATGGCTACACCTTC. Encoded protein: CASSYSDRVYYGYTF.

This clone appeared a few times. The DNA for the CDR3 is TGCGCCAGCAGCCCCAAGGGACAACAGGGAGGGGGTAACACAGATACGCAGTATTTT. Translating it yields CASSPKGQQGGGNTDTQYF. The genes are TRBV5-1 and TRBJ2-3, with D possibly TRBD2 on 7 matching bases. The V end was cut by 4 bases, the J end by 2 bases, with 26 bases between. There are 19 residues in the CDR3. Germline CDR1 reads SGHRS; CDR2 reads YFSETQ.

The chain carries TRBV30 and TRBJ1-1, with D maybe TRBD1 (5 bases). The CDR3 totals 13 residues. Germline V CDR1 and CDR2: GTSNPN, SVGIG (reference sequence). Trimming took off 3 bases at V and 0 bases at J, with 8 bases between the two ends. CDR3 DNA sequence: TGTGCCTGGAGATTGGGGCTGAACACTGAAGCTTTCTTT. Its protein product is CAWRLGLNTEAFF.

This chain joins TRBV13 and TRBJ1-6, with 9 positions matching TRBD1. Losses at the gene ends were 5 bases for V and 4 bases for J; bases not matched to a gene: 9. Germline CDR1 reads PRHDT; CDR2 reads FYEKMQ (reference sequence). The CDR3 extends over 17 amino acids. CDR3: CASSLRQGGAYNSPLHF. Written as DNA, the CDR3 is TGTGCCAGCAGCCTCAGACAGGGGGGTGCTTATAATTCACCCCTCCACTTT.

The chain recombines TRBV5-5 with TRBJ1-6; D not resolved. Germline V lookup: CDR1 SGHKS, CDR2 YYEKEE (reference sequence). This CDR3 spans 14 amino acids. The V gene lost 0 bases and the J gene lost 9 bases, with 10 bases spanning the gap. In DNA, the CDR3 is TGTGCCAGCAGCTTGGTCGTTTTGAGTTCACCCCTCCACTTT. This sequence encodes CASSLVVLSSPLHF.

The J gene is TRBJ2-7, the V gene TRBV5-5; a weak D match, TRBD2 (6 bases). Trimming left V 4 bases short and J 2 bases short, with 19 bases between. CDR1 SGHKS and CDR2 YYEKEE come from the germline V gene (reference sequence). The CDR3 contains 16 residues. CDR3 sequence reads: CASSPSGRRGTYEQYF. Here the CDR3 DNA reads TGTGCCAGCAGCCCTTCCGGCCGGCGCGGGACCTACGAGCAGTACTTC.

This rearrangement joins TRBV6-1 to TRBJ1-2; tentatively, D is TRBD1 (6 bases). CDR1 MNHNS and CDR2 SASEGT come from the germline V gene. The CDR3 totals 14 residues. Between the trimmed V and J ends, which lost 2 bases and 6 bases, there was a span of 13 bases. The CDR3 loop reads CASSERDNDDGYTF. In nucleotides, the CDR3 is TGTGCCAGCAGTGAACGGGACAACGATGATGGCTACACCTTC.

This chain uses TRBV7-9 with TRBJ2-7; possible D gene TRBD2, 5 bases. V lost 4 bases to trimming and J lost 5 bases, with 15 bases between them. CDR1 is SEHNR, CDR2 FQNEAQ, per germline (reference sequence). This CDR3 region has 14 residues. The CDR3 nucleotides are TGTGCCAGCAGCTCAAGGACCGGGCGGGACGAGCAGTACTTC. Its translation: CASSSRTGRDEQYF. Drawing the rest from reference TRBV7-9 and TRBJ2-7, the complete variable domain is DTGVSQNPRHKITKRGQNVTFRCDPISEHNRLYWYRQTLGQGPEFLTYFQNEAQLEKSRLLSDRFSAERPKGSFSTLEIQRTEQGDSAMYLCASSSRTGRDEQYFGPGTRLTVT.

The chain combines TRBV7-3 with TRBJ2-2; 7 bases agree with TRBD1. The CDR3 runs to 13 residues. Germline V gives CDR1 SGHTA, CDR2 FQGTGA. The V segment lost 4 bases and the J segment 4 bases; nucleotides outside the gene matches: 0. CDR3 nucleotide sequence: TGTGCCAGCAGCTCAGGGGGCACCGGGGAGCTGTTTTTT. Protein product: CASSSGGTGELFF.

This clone was detected only a few times. The rearrangement links TRBV5-4 to TRBJ2-3; TRBD2 matches at 13 bases. This CDR3 contains 16 residues. The germline V gene encodes CDR1 SGHNT and CDR2 YYREEE (reference sequence). V lost 3 bases to trimming and J lost 7 bases; unmatched junction nucleotides: 8. The CDR3 DNA follows: TGTGCCAGCAGCTCAACACTAGCGGGGGGGCCGAATACGCAGTATTTT. This translates into CASSSTLAGGPNTQYF.

This chain uses TRBV30 with TRBJ2-3; 12 bases map to TRBD2. V dropped 2 bases and J dropped 5; count of bases not matched to a gene: 5. CDR1 is GTSNPN, CDR2 SVGIG, per germline (reference sequence). The CDR3 runs to 15 residues. CDR3 in DNA: TGTGCCTGGAGTCGGCTAGCGGGGGGGCAAGATACGCAGTATTTT. Its translation is CAWSRLAGGQDTQYF.

This clone was counted between two and nine times. The chain recombines TRBV4-2 with TRBJ2-1; TRBD2 agrees at 10 bases. The CDR3 sequence is 14 residues long. CDR1 LGHNA and CDR2 YNFKEQ come from the germline V gene. V lost 3 bases and J lost 7; bases outside the gene matches: 3. CDR3 DNA: TGTGCCAGCAGCCAGTCTAGCGGGGGTAATGAGCAGTTCTTC. Its translation is CASSQSSGGNEQFF.

The genes are TRBV18 and TRBJ1-3, with no clear D. Trimming left V 1 base short and J 0 bases short, with 13 bases between. The CDR3 runs to 17 residues. Germline loops: CDR1 KGHSH, CDR2 LQKENI. CDR3 in DNA: TGTGCCAGCTCACCACTAAGCGCCCGAGCCTCTGGAAACACCATATATTTT. This encodes CASSPLSARASGNTIYF.

The chain uses TRBV7-9 and TRBJ2-7; D ambiguous. Germline CDR1 reads SEHNR; CDR2 reads FQNEAQ (reference sequence). Trimming cost V 5 bases and J 5 bases, with 13 bases left between them. CDR3 length: 13 residues. In DNA form, the CDR3 reads TGTGCCAGCAGCCCCAGGTCTCCGGACGAGCAGTACTTC. Translation gives CASSPRSPDEQYF.

The chain employs TRBV6-4 and TRBJ2-3, with D possibly matching TRBD2 (7 bases). V lost 0 bases to trimming and J lost 6 bases, with 13 bases between them. This CDR3 is 15 amino acids long. In germline, CDR1 is MRHNA, CDR2 SNTAGT. Written as DNA, the CDR3 is TGTGCCAGCAGTGACTCGAACGGGGGGCCGGATACGCAGTATTTT. Amino acid sequence: CASSDSNGGPDTQYF.

The genes are TRBV10-3 and TRBJ2-5, with a weak D call TRBD2 (5 bases). This CDR3 comprises 12 residues. Trimming shortened V by 4 bases and J by 4 bases, and 7 bases separated the two germline ends. Germline V gene sequence: CDR1 ENHRY, CDR2 SYGVKD. The CDR3 region has the DNA TGTGCCATCAGTGGCGGAGGAGAGACCCAGTACTTC. Translation gives CAISGGGETQYF.

The chain has TRBV29-1 and TRBJ2-1, with 9 bases fitting TRBD1. This CDR3 has 13 amino acids. Germline values: CDR1 SQVTM, CDR2 ANQGSEA. The ends lost 4 bases at V and 7 bases at J; junction bases unmatched: 5. CDR3 in amino acids: CSVVRDRDNEQFF. In DNA form, the CDR3 reads TGCAGCGTTGTACGGGACAGGGATAATGAGCAGTTCTTC.

For this clone: The same CDR3 can be traced to other DNA sequences in this sample. For the CDR3, the DNA is TGCGCCAGCAGCTTGCTCCCCGGGGACACTGAAGCTTTCTTT. Protein: CASSLLPGDTEAFF. The chain uses TRBV5-1 and TRBJ1-1; D unclear. V lost 1 base to trimming and J lost 3 bases, with 10 bases between them. Per the germline V gene, CDR1 is SGHRS and CDR2 is YFSETQ. The CDR3 is made up of 14 amino acids.

This rearrangement joins TRBV28 to TRBJ1-1, with D tentatively TRBD1 (5 bases). Trimming took off 6 bases at V and 12 bases at J, with 17 bases between the two ends. The germline CDR1 and CDR2 sequences are MDHEN and SYDVKM. The length of the CDR3 is 12 residues. In DNA form, the CDR3 reads TGTGCCAGCAGGGGACCGGGAGGCCGGACTTTCTTT. Translating it yields CASRGPGGRTFF.